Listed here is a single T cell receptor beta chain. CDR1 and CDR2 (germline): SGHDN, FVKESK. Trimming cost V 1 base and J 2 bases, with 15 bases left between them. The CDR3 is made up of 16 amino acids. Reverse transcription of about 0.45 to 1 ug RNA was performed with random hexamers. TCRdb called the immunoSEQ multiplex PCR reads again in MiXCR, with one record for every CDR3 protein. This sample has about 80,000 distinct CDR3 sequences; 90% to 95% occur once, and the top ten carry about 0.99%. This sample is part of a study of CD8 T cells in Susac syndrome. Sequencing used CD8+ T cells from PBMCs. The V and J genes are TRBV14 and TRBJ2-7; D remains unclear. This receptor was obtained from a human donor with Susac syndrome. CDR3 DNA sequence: TGTGCCAGCAGCCAAGCCTCCGGGTGGCAGGCCTACGAGCAGTACTTC. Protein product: CASSQASGWQAYEQYF. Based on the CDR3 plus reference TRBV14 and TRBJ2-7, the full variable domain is EAGVTQFPSHSVIEKGQTVTLRCDPISGHDNLYWYRRVMGKEIKFLLHFVKESKQDESGMPNNRFLAERTGGTYSTLKVQPAELEDSGVYFCASSQASGWQAYEQYFGPGTRLTVT.